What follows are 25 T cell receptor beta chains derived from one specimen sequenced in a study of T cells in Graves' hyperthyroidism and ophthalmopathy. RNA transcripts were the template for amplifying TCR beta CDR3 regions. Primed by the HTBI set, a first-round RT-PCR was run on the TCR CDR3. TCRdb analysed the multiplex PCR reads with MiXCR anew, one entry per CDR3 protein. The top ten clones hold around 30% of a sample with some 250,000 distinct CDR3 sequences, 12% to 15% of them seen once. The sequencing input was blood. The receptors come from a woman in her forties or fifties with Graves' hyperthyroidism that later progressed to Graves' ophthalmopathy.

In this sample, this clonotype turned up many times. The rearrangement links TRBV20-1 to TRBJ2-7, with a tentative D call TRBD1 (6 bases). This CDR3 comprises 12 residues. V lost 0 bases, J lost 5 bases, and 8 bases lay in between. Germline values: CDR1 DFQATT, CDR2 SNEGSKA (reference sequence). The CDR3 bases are TGCAGTGCTAGAGAGGACAGTCACGAGCAGTACTTC. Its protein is CSAREDSHEQYF.

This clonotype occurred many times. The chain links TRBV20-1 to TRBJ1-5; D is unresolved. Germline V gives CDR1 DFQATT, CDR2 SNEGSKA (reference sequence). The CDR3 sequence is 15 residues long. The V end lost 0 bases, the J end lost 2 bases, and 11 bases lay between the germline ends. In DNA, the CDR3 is TGCAGTGCTAGAGAGGGTGGCGGGGGCAATCAGCCCCAGCATTTT. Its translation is CSAREGGGGNQPQHF.

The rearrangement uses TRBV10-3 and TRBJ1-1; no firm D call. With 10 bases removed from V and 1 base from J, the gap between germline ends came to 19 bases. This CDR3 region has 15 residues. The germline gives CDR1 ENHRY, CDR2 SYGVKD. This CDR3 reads CATSRASPGNTEAFF. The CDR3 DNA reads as TGTGCCACCTCCCGGGCCTCCCCGGGGAACACTGAAGCTTTCTTT.

CDR3 protein: CASSPVASGRETQYF. In DNA form, the CDR3 reads TGTGCCAGTAGTCCAGTTGCTAGCGGGAGGGAGACCCAGTACTTC. The chain couples TRBV19 to TRBJ2-5; TRBD2 matches 11 bases. This CDR3 comprises 15 residues. Germline CDR1 is LNHDA and CDR2 is SQIVND (reference sequence). With V trimmed by 5 bases and J by 5 bases, 7 bases remained unmatched.

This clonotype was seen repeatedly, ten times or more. CDR3 residues: CSARPPTYVYEQYF. The CDR3 nucleotides read TGCAGTGCTAGACCCCCTACCTACGTCTACGAGCAGTACTTC. This chain joins TRBV20-1 and TRBJ2-7; no definite D call. Germline loops: CDR1 DFQATT, CDR2 SNEGSKA (reference sequence). The CDR3 spans 14 residues. Trimming removed 2 bases at V and 3 bases at J, with 14 bases between.

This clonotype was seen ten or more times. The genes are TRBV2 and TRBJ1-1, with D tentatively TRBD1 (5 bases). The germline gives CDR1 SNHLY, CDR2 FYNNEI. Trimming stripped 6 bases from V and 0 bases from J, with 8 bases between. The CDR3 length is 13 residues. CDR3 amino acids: CASRWTMNTEAFF. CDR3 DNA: TGTGCCAGCAGATGGACAATGAACACTGAAGCTTTCTTT.

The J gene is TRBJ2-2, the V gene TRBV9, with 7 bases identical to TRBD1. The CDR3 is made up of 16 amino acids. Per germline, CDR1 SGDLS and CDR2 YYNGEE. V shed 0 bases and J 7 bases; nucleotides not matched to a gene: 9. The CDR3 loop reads CASSVAPSQGVGELFF. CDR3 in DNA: TGTGCCAGCAGCGTAGCTCCCAGCCAGGGGGTCGGGGAGCTGTTTTTT.

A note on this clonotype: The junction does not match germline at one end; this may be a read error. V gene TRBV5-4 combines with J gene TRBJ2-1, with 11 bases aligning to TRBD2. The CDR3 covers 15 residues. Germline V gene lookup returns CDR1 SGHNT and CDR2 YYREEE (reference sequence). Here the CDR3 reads CVSSPGTSGYNEQFF. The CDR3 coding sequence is TGTGTCAGCAGCCCCGGGACTAGCGGCTACAATGAGCAGTTCTTC. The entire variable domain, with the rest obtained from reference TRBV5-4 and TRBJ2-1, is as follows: ETGVTQSPTHLIKTRGQQVTLRCSSQSGHNTVSWYQQALGQGPQFIFQYYREEENGRGNFPPRFSGLQFPNYSSELNVNALELDDSALYLCVSSPGTSGYNEQFFGPGTRLTVL.

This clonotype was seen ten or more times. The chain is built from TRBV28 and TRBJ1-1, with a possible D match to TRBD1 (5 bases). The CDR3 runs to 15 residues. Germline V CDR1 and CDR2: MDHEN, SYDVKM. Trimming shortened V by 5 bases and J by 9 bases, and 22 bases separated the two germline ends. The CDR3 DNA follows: TGTGCCAGCAGTGTTAATAGGGGCATAAGTAATAAAGCTTTCTTT. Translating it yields CASSVNRGISNKAFF.

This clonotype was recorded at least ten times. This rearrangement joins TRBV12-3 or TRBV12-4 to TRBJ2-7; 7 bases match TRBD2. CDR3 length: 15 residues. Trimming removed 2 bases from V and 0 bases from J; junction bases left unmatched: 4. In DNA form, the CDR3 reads TGTGCCAGCAGTTTACGGCGGGGGACCTCCTACGAGCAGTACTTC. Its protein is CASSLRRGTSYEQYF.

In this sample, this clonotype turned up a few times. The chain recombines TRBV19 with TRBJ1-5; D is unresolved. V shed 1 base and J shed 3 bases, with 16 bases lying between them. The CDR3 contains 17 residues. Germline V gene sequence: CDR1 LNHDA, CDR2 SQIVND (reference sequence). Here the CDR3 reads CASSIAPDQLSNQPQHF. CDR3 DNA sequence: TGTGCCAGTAGTATAGCCCCAGACCAGTTATCCAATCAGCCCCAGCATTTT.

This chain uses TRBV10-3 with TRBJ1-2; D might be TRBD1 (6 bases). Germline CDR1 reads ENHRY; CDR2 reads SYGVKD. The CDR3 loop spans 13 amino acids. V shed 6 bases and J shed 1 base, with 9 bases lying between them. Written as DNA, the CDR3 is TGTGCCATCAGCTCGGACAGTAACTATGGCTACACCTTC. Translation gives CAISSDSNYGYTF.

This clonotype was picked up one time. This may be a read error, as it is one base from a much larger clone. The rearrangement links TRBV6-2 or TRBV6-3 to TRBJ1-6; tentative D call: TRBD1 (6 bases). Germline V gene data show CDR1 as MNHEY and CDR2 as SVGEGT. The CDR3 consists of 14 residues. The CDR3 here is CASSPGVRNSPFHF. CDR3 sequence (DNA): TGTGCCAGCAGTCCAGGGGTTCGGAATTCACCCTTCCACTTT.

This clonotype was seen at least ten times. The CDR3: CATRGASTEAFF. As DNA, the CDR3 is TGTGCCACTCGGGGGGCGAGCACTGAAGCTTTCTTT. The J gene is TRBJ1-1, the V gene TRBV19; possible D gene TRBD1, 6 bases. Looked up from germline, CDR1 is LNHDA and CDR2 is SQIVND (reference sequence). This CDR3 has 12 residues. Trimming shortened V by 10 bases and J by 4 bases, and 13 bases separated the two germline ends. The full variable domain, its missing parts supplied by reference TRBV19 and TRBJ1-1, is DGGITQSPKYLFRKEGQNVTLSCEQNLNHDAMYWYRQDPGQGLRLIYYSQIVNDFQKGDIAEGYSVSREKKESFPLTVTSAQKNPTAFYLCATRGASTEAFFGQGTRLTVV.

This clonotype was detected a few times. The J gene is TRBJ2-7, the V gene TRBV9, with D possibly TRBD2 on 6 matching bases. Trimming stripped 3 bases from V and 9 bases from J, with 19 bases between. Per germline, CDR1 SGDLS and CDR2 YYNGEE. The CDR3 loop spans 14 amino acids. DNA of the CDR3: TGTGCCAGCAGCGCGGGACTCGCAGGCTCCGGGCAGTACTTC. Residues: CASSAGLAGSGQYF.

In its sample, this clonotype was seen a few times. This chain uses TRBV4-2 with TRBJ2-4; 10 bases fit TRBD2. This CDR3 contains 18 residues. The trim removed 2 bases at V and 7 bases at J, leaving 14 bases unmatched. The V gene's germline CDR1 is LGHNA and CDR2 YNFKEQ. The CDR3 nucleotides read TGTGCCAGCAGCCAAACCGTCGGGCTAGCGGGAGATAGTAACATTCAGTACTTC. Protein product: CASSQTVGLAGDSNIQYF.

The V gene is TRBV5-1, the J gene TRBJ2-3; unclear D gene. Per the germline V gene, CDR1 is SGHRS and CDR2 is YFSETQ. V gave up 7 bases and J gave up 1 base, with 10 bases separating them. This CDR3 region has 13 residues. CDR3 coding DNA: TGCGCCAGCGGGTCCGTGGGCACAGATACGCAGTATTTT. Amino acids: CASGSVGTDTQYF.

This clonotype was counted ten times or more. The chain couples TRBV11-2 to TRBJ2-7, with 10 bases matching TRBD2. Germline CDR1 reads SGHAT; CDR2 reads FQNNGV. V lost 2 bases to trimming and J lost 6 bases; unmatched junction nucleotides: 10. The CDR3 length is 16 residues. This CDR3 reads CASSLTLDSGRTEQYF. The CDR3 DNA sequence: TGTGCCAGCAGCTTAACTCTGGATAGCGGGAGGACCGAGCAGTACTTC.

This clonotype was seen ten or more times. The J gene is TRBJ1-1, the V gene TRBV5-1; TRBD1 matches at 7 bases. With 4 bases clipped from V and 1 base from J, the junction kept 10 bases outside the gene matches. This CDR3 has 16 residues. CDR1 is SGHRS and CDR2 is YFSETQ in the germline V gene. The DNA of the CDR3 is TGCGCCAGCAGCATTCTTACAGGGGTTGGGAACACTGAAGCTTTCTTT. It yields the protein CASSILTGVGNTEAFF.

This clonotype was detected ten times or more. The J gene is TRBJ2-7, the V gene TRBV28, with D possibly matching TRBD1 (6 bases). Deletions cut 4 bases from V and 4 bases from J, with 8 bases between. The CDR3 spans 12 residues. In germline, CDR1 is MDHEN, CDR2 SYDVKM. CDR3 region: CASSYREYEQYF. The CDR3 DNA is TGTGCCAGCAGTTACAGGGAATACGAGCAGTACTTC.

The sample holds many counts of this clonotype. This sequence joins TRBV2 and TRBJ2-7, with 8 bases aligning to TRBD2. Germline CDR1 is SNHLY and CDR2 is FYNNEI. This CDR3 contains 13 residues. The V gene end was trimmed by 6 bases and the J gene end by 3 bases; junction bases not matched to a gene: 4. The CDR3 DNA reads TGTGCCAGCAGCGGGGGGGTAGACTACGAGCAGTACTTC. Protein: CASSGGVDYEQYF.

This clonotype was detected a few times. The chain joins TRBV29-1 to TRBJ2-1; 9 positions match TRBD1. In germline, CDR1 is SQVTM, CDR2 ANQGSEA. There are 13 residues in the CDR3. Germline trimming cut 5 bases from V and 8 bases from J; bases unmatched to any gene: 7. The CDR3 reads CSVNRDRDDEQFF. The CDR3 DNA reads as TGCAGCGTTAACCGGGACAGGGACGATGAGCAGTTCTTC.

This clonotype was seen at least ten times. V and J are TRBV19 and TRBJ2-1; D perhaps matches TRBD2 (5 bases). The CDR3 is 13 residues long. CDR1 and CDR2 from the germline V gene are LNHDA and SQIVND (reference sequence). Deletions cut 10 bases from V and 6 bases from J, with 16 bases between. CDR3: CATGLRLSNEQFF. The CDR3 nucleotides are TGTGCCACAGGACTCCGGCTAAGCAATGAGCAGTTCTTC.

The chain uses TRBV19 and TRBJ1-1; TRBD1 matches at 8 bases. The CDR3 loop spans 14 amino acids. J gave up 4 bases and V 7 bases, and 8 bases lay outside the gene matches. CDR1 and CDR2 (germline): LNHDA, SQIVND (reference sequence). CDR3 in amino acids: CASNSGRGRTEAFF. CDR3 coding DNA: TGTGCCAGTAATTCTGGCAGGGGGCGCACTGAAGCTTTCTTT.

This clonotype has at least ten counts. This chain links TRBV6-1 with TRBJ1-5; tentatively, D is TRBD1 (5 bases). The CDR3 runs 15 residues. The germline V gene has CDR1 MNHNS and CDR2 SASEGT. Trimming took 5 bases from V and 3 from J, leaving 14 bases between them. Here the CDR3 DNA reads TGTGCCAGCAGTTCCCGAGACAGCCACAATCAGCCCCAGCATTTT. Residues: CASSSRDSHNQPQHF.